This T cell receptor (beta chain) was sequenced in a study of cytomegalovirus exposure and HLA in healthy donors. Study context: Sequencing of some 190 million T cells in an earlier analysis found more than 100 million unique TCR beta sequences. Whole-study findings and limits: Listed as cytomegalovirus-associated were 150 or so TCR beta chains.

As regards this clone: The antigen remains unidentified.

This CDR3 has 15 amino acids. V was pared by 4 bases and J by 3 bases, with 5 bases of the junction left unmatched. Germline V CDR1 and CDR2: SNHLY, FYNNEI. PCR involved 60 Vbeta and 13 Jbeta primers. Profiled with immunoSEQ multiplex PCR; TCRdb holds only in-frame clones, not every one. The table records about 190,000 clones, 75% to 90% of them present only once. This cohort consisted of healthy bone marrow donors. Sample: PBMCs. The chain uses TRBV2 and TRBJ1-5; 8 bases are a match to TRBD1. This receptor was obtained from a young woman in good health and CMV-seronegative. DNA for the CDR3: TGTGCCAGCAGTGCCGACAGGGGCTCCAATCAGCCCCAGCATTTT. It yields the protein CASSADRGSNQPQHF.